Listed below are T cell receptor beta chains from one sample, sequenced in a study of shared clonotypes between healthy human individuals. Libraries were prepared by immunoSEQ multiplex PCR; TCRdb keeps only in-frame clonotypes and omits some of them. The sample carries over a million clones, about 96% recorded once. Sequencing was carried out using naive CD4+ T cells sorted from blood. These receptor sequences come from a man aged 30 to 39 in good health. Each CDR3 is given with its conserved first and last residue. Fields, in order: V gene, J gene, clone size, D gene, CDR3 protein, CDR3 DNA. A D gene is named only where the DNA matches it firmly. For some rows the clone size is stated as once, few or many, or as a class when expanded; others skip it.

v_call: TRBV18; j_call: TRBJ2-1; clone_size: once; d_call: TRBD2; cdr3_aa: CASSPRLGLAGGSSYNEQFF; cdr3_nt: TGTGCCAGCTCACCACGTTTGGGACTAGCGGGAGGGAGCTCCTACAATGAGCAGTTCTTC
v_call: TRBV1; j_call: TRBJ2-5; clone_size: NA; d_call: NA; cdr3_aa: CTSSQDGVSGPQTQYF; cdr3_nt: TGCACCAGCAGCCAAGATGGGGTTTCGGGCCCGCAGACCCAGTACTTC
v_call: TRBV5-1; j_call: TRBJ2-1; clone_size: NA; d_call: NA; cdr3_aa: CASSLGLAFYNEQFF; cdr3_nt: TGCGCCAGCAGCTTGGGGCTAGCCTTCTACAATGAGCAGTTCTTC
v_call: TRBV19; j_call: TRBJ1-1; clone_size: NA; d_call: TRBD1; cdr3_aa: CASSRDRGTEAFF; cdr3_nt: TGTGCCAGTAGTCGAGACAGGGGAACTGAAGCTTTCTTT
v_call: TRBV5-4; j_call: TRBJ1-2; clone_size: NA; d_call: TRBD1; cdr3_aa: CASSPTGTGLYGYTF; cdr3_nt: TGTGCCAGCAGCCCAACCGGGACAGGGCTCTATGGCTACACCTTC
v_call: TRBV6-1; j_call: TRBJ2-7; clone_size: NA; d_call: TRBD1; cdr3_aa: CASSLRTGGHEQYF; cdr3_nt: TGTGCCAGCAGTCTTCGGACAGGGGGACACGAGCAGTACTTC
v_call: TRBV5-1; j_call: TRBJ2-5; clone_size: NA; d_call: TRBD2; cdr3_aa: CASSLEGLGEQETQYF; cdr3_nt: TGCGCCAGCAGCTTGGAGGGACTAGGGGAGCAAGAGACCCAGTACTTC
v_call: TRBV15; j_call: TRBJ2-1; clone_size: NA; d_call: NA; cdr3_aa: CATSSPRADNEQFF; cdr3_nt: TGTGCCACCAGCTCCCCGAGGGCGGATAATGAGCAGTTCTTC
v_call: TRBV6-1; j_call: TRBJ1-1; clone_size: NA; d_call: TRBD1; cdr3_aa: CASSNDRANTEAFF; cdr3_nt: TGTGCCAGCAGTAACGACAGGGCGAACACTGAAGCTTTCTTT
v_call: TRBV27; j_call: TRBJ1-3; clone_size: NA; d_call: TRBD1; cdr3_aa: CASSLTGTGNTIYF; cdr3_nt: TGTGCCAGCAGCTTGACAGGGACTGGAAACACCATATATTTT
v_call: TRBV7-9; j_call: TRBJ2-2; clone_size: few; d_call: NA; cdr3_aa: CASSLGVGELFF; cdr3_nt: TGTGCCAGCAGCTTGGGCGTCGGGGAGCTGTTTTTT
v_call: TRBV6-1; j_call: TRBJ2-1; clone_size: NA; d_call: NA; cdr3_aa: CASSRGAPPYNEQFF; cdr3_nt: TGTGCCAGCAGTCGAGGGGCTCCACCCTACAATGAGCAGTTCTTC
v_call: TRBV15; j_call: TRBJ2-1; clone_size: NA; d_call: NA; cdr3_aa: CATSRVGGRVYNEQFF; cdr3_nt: TGTGCCACCAGCAGAGTCGGTGGGCGGGTATACAATGAGCAGTTCTTC
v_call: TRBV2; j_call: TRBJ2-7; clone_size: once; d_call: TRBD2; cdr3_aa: CAGGEYSYEQYF; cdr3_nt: TGTGCCGGGGGGGAGTACTCCTACGAGCAGTACTTC
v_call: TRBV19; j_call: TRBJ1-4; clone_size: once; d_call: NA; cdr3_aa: CASRQNFATNEKLFF; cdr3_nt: TGTGCCAGCCGACAGAATTTTGCAACTAATGAAAAACTGTTTTTT
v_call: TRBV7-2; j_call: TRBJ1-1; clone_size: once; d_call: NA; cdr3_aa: CASSLDPNTEAFF; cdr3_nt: TGTGCCAGCAGCTTGGACCCGAACACTGAAGCTTTCTTT
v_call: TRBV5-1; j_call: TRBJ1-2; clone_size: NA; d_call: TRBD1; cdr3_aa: CASSFGTGGLGNGYTF; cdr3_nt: TGCGCCAGCAGCTTCGGGACAGGGGGCTTAGGGAATGGCTACACCTTC
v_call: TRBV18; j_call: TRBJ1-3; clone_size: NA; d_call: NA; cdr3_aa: CASSRLQSDLGNTIYF; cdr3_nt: TGTGCCAGCTCACGACTACAGTCGGACCTCGGAAACACCATATATTTT
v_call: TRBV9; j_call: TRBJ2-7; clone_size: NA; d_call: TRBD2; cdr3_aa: CASSVGPPGGPGEQYF; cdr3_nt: TGTGCCAGCAGCGTAGGTCCGCCGGGAGGTCCTGGAGAGCAGTACTTC
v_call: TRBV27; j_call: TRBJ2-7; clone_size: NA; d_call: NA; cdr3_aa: CASSFGGVSSYEQYF; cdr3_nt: TGTGCCAGCAGTTTCGGCGGGGTAAGCTCCTACGAGCAGTACTTC
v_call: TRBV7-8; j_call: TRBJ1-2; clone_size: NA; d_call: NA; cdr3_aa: CASSSTPRQAPNYGYTF; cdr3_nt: TGTGCCAGCAGCTCAACCCCTCGACAGGCCCCGAACTATGGCTACACCTTC
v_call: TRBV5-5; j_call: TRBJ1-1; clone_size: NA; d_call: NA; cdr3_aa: CASSLGGRGNTEAFF; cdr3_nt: TGTGCCAGCAGCTTGGGTGGCAGGGGGAACACTGAAGCTTTCTTT
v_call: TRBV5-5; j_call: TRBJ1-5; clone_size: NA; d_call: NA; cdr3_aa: CASSLGVGRNQPQHF; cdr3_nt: TGTGCCAGCAGCTTGGGTGTAGGCCGGAATCAGCCCCAGCATTTT
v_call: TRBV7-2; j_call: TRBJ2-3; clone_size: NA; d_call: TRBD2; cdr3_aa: CASSRLAGEEIDTQYF; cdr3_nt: TGTGCCAGCAGCAGACTAGCGGGAGAAGAAATAGATACGCAGTATTTT
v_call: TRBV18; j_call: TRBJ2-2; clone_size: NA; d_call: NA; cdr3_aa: CASCSLSLNTGELFF; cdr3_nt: TGTGCCAGCTGCTCGCTAAGCTTGAACACCGGGGAGCTGTTTTTT
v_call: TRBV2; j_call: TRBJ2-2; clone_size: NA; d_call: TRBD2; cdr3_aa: CASSTGGPGELFF; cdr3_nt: TGTGCCAGCAGTACGGGGGGGCCCGGGGAGCTGTTTTTT
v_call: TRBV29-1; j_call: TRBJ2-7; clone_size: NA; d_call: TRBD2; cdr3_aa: CSVEFQRENEQYF; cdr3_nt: TGCAGCGTTGAATTCCAGCGGGAAAACGAGCAGTACTTC
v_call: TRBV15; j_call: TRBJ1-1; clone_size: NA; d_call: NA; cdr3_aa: CATSRESRGNTEAFF; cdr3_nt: TGTGCCACCAGCAGAGAGTCAAGGGGCAATACTGAAGCTTTCTTT
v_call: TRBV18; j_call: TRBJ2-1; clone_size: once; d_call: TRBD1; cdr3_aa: CASSRGTGGNEQFF; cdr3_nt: TGTGCCAGCTCACGGGGGACAGGGGGCAATGAGCAGTTCTTC
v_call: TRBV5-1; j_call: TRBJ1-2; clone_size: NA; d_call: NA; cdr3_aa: CASSHFSTVSLLSYGYTF; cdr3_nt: TGCGCCAGCAGCCATTTCTCGACAGTGTCCCTTCTAAGCTATGGCTACACCTTC
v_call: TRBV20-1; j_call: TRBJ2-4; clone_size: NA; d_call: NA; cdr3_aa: CSATQNIQYF; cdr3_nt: TGCAGTGCTACACAAAACATTCAGTACTTC
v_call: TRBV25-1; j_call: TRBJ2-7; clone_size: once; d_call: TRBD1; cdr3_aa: CASSDRTGVYEQYF; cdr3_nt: TGTGCCAGCAGTGACCGGACAGGGGTCTACGAGCAGTACTTC
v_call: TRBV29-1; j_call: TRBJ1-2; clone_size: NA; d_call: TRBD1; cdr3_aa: CSVEDQIGGGYTF; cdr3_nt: TGCAGCGTTGAAGATCAGATAGGGGGCGGCTACACCTTC
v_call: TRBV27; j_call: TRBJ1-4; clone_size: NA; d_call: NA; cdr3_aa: CASSLSPRNFGEFNEKLFF; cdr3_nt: TGTGCCAGCAGTTTGTCACCACGAAACTTCGGGGAGTTTAATGAAAAACTGTTTTTT
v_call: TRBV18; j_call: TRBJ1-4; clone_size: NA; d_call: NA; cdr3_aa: CASSPFPQGPSTNEKLFF; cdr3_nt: TGTGCCAGCTCACCTTTTCCGCAGGGCCCCTCAACTAATGAAAAACTGTTTTTT
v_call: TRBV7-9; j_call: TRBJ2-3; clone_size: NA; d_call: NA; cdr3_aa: CASSQQRPSTDTQYF; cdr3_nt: TGTGCCAGCAGCCAACAGCGGCCAAGCACAGATACGCAGTATTTT
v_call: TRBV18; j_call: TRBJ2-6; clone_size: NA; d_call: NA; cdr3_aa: CASSSQSGANVLTF; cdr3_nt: TGTGCCAGCTCATCTCAATCTGGGGCCAACGTCCTGACTTTC
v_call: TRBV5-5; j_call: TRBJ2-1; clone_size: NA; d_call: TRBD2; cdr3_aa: CASSFLVAGGRYNEQFF; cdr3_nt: TGTGCCAGCAGCTTCCTGGTAGCGGGAGGGCGTTACAATGAGCAGTTCTTC
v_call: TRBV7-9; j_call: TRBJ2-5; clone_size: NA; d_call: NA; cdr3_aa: CASSVQNQETQYF; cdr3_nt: TGTGCCAGCAGCGTCCAAAACCAAGAGACCCAGTACTTC
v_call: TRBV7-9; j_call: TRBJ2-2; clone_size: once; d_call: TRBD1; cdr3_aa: CASSPGQGESGELFF; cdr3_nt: TGTGCCAGCAGCCCCGGACAGGGTGAATCCGGGGAGCTGTTTTTT
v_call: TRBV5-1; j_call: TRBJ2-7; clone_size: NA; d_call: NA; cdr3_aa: CASSKDRSYEQYF; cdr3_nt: TGCGCCAGCAGCAAGGACAGATCCTACGAGCAGTACTTC
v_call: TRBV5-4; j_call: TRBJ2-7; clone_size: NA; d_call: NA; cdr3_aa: CASSHQGEVSYEQYF; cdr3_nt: TGTGCCAGCAGCCACCAGGGGGAGGTCTCCTACGAGCAGTACTTC
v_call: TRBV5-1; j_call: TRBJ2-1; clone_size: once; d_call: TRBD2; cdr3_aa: CASSFQLAGSYNEQFF; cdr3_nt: TGCGCCAGCAGCTTCCAACTAGCGGGATCCTACAATGAGCAGTTCTTC
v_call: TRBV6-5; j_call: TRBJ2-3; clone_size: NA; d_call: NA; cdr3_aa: CASSTVSTDTQYF; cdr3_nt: TGTGCCAGCAGCACAGTTTCCACAGATACGCAGTATTTT
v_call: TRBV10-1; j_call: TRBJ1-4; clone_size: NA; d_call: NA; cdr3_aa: CASSPAGQLEKLFF; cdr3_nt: TGCGCCAGCAGTCCCGCGGGACAACTTGAAAAACTGTTTTTT
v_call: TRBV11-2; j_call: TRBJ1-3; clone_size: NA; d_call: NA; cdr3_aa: CASSLGVSGNTIYF; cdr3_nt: TGTGCCAGCAGTCTCGGGGTATCTGGAAACACCATATATTTT
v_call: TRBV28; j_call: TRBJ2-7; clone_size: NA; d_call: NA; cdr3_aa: CASSQRRDEQYF; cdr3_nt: TGTGCCAGCAGTCAACGAAGGGACGAGCAGTACTTC
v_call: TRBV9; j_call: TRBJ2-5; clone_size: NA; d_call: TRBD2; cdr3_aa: CASSVGLAGSETQYF; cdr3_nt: TGTGCCAGCAGCGTAGGACTAGCGGGATCAGAGACCCAGTACTTC
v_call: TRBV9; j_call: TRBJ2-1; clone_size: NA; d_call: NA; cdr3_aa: CASSVKPGNNEQFF; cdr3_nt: TGTGCCAGCAGCGTTAAACCAGGGAACAATGAGCAGTTCTTC
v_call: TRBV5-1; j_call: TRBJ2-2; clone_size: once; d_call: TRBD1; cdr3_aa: CASSLVQGIENTGELFF; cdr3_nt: TGCGCCAGCAGCCTTGTACAGGGGATCGAAAACACCGGGGAGCTGTTTTTT